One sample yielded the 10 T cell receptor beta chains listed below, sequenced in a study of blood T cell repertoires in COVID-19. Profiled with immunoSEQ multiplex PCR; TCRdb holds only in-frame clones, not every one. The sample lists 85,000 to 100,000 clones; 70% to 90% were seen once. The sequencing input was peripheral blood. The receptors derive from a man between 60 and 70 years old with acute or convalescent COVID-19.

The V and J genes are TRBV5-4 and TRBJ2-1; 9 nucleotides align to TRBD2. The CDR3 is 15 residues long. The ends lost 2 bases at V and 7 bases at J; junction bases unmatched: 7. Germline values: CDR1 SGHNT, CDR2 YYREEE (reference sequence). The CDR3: CASSLAGGNRNEQFF. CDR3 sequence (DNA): TGTGCCAGCAGCTTAGCGGGAGGAAACAGGAATGAGCAGTTCTTC.

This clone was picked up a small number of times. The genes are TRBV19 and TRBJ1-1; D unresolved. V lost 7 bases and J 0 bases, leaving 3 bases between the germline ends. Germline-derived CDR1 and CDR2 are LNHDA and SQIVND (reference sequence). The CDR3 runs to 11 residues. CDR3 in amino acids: CASTMNTEAFF. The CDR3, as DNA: TGTGCCAGTACAATGAACACTGAAGCTTTCTTT.

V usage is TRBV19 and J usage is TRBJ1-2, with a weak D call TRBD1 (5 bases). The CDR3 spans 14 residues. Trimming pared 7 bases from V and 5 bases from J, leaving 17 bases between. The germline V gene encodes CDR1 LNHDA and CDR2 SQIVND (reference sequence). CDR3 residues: CASTIESGGYGYTF. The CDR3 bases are TGTGCCAGTACCATCGAATCCGGGGGATATGGCTACACCTTC.

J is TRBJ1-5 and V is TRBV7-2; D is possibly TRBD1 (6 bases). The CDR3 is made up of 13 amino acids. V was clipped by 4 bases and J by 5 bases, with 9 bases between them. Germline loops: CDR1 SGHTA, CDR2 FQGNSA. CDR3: CASSSGTHQPQHF. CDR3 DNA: TGTGCCAGCAGCTCCGGGACACATCAGCCCCAGCATTTT.

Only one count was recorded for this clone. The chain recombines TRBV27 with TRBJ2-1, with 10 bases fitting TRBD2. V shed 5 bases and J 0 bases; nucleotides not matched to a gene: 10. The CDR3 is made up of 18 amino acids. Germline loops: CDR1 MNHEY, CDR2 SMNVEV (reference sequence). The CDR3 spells CASSLRTSGVSSYNEQFF. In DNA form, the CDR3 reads TGTGCCAGCAGTCTCCGGACTAGCGGCGTGAGCTCCTACAATGAGCAGTTCTTC.

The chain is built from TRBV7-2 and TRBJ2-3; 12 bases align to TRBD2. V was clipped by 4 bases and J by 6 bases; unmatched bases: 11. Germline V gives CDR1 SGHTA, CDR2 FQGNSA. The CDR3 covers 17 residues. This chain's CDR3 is CASSSGLAGLIGDTQYF. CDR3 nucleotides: TGTGCCAGCAGCTCCGGACTAGCGGGGTTAATTGGGGATACGCAGTATTTT.

Here the CDR3 reads CASSSGTGRGYTF. In DNA, the CDR3 is TGCGCCAGCAGCTCGGGGACAGGGCGTGGCTACACCTTC. This chain uses TRBV5-1 with TRBJ1-2; 9 nucleotides match TRBD1. The J segment lost 7 bases and the V segment lost 3 bases, leaving 4 bases of the junction unmatched. CDR3 length: 13 amino acids. CDR1 is SGHRS and CDR2 is YFSETQ in the germline V gene.

The CDR3, as DNA: TGTGCCAGCAGCGGTCTGGGGGCAGCCAAAAACATTCAGTACTTC. Translation: CASSGLGAAKNIQYF. The chain is built from TRBV27 and TRBJ2-4; D possibly corresponds to TRBD1 (6 bases). Germline V gene sequence: CDR1 MNHEY, CDR2 SMNVEV (reference sequence). The CDR3 has 15 residues. V lost 6 bases to trimming and J lost 0 bases, with 12 bases between them.

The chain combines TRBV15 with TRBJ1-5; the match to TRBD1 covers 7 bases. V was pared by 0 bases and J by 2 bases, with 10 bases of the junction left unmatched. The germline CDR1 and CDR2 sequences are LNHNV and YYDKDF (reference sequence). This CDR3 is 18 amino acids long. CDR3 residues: CATSRDSNTGDGNQPQHF. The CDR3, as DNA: TGTGCCACCAGCAGAGATTCTAACACAGGGGACGGCAATCAGCCCCAGCATTTT. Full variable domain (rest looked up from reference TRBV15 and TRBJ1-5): DAMVIQNPRYQVTQFGKPVTLSCSQTLNHNVMYWYQQKSSQAPKLLFHYYDKDFNNEADTPDNFQSRRPNTSFCFLDIRSPGLGDTAMYLCATSRDSNTGDGNQPQHFGDGTRLSIL.

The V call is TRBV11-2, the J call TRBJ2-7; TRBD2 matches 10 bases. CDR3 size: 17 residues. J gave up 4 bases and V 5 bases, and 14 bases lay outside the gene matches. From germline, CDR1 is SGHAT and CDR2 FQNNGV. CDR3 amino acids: CASSARGSGRARYEQYF. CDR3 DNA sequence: TGTGCCAGCAGCGCCAGGGGAAGCGGGAGGGCTAGGTACGAGCAGTACTTC.